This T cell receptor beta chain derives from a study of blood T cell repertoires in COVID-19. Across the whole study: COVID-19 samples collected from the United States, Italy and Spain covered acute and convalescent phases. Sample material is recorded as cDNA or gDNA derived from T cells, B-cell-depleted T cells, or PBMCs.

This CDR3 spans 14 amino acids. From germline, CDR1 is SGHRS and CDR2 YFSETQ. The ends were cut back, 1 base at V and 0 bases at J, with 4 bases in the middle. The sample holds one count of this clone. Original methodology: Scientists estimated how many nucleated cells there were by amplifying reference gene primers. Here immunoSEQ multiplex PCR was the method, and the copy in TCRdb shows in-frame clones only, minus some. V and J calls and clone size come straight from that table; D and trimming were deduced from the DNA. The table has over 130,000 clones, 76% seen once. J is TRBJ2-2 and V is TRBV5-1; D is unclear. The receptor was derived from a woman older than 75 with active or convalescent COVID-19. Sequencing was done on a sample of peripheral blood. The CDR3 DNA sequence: TGCGCCAGCAGCTTGACTGCGAACACCGGGGAGCTGTTTTTT. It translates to CASSLTANTGELFF.